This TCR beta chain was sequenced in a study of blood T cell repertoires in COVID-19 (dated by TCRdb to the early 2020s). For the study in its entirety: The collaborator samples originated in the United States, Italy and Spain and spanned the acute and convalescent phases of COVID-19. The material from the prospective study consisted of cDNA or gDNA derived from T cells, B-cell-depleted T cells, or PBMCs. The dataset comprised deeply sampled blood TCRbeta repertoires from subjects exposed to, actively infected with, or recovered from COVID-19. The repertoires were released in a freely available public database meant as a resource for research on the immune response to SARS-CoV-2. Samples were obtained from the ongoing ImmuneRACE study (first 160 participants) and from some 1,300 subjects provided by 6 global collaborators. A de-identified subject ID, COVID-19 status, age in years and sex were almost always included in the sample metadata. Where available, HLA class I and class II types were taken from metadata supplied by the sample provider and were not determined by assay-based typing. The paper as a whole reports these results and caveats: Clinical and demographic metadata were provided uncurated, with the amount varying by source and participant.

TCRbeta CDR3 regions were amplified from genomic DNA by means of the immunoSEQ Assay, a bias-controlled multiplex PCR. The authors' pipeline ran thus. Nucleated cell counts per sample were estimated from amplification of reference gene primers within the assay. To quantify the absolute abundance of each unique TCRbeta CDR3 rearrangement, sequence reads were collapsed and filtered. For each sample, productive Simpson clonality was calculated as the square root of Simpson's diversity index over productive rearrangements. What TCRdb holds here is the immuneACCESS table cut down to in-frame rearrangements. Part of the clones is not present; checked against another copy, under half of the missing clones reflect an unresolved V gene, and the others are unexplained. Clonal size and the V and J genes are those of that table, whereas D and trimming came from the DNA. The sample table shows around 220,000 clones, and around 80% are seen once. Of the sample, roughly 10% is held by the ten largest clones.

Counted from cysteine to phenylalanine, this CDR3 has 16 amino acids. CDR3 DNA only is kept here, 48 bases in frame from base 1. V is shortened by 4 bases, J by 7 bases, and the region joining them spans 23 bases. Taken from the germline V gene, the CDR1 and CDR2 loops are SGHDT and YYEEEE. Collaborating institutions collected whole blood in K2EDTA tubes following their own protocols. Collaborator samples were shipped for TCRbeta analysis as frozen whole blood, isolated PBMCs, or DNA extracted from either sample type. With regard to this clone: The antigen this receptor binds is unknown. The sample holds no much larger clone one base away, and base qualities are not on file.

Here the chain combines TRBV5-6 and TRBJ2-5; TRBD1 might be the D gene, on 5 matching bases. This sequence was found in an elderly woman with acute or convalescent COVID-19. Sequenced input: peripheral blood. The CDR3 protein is CASSGRGSQALRTQYF. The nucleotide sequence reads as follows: TGTGCCAGCAGCGGCCGCGGCTCACAGGCCCTGAGGACCCAGTACTTC.